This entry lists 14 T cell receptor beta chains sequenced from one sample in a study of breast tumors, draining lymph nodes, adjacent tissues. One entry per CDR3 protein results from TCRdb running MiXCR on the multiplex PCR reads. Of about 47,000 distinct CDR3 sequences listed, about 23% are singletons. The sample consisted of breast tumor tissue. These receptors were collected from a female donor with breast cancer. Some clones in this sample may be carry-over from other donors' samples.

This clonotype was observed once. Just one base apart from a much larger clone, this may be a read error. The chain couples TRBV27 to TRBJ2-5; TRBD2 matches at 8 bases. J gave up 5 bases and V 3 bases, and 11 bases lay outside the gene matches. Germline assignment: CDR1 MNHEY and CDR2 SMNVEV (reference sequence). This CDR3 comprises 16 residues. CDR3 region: CASSFRLAREGETQYF. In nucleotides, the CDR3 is TGTGCCAGCAGTTTTCGACTAGCGAGAGAAGGGGAGACCCAGTACTTC.

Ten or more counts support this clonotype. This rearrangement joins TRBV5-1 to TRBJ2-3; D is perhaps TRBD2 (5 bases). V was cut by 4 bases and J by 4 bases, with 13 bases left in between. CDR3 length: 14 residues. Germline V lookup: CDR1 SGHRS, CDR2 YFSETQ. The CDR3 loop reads CASSQDVGADTQYF. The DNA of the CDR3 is TGCGCCAGCAGCCAGGACGTCGGGGCAGATACGCAGTATTTT.

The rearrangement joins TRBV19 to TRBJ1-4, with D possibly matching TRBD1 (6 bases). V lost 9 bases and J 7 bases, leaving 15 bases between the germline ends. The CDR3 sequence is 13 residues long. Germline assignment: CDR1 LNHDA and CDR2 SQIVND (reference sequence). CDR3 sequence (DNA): TGTGCCAGCGCGACAGGTTTTGGTGAAAAACTGTTTTTT. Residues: CASATGFGEKLFF.

The DNA of the CDR3 is TGCGCCAGCAGTGACCCTTTGAACCACGAGCAGTACTTC. It specifies CASSDPLNHEQYF. V usage is TRBV10-2 and J usage is TRBJ2-7; D ambiguous. The CDR3 loop spans 13 amino acids. V lost 3 bases and J lost 5, with 11 bases in between. Germline CDR1 and CDR2: WSHSY and SAAADI.

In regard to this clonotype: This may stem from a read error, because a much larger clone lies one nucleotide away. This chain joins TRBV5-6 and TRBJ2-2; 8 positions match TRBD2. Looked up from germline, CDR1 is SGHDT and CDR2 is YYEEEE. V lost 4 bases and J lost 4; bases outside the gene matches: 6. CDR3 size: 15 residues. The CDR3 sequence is CASSPSGSVTGELFF. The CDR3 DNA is TGTGCCAGCAGCCCGAGCGGGAGTGTCACCGGGGAGCTGTTTTTT.

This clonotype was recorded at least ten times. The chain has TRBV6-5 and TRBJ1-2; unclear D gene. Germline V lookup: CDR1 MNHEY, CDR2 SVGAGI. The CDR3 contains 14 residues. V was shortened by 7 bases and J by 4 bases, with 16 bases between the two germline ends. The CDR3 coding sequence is TGTGCCAGCACTAGTGAGTTCAGAGGCTATGGCTACACCTTC. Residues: CASTSEFRGYGYTF.

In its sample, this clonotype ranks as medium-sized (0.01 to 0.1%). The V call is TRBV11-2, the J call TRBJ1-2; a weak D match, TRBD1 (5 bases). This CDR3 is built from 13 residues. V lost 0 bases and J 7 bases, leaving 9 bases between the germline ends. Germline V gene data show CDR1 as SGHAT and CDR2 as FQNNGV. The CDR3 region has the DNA TGTGCCAGCAGCTTAGATCGGGGGTTTGGCTACACCTTC. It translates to CASSLDRGFGYTF. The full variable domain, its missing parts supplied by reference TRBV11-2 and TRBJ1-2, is EAGVAQSPRYKIIEKRQSVAFWCNPISGHATLYWYQQILGQGPKLLIQFQNNGVVDDSQLPKDRFSAERLKGVDSTLKIQPAKLEDSAVYLCASSLDRGFGYTFGSGTRLTVV.

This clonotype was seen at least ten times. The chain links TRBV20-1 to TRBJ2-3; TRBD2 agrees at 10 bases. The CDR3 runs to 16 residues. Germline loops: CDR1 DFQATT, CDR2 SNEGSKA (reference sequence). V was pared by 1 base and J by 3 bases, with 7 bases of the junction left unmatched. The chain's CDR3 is CSARGAGGRGTDTQYF. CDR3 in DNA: TGCAGTGCTAGAGGAGCGGGGGGGCGAGGGACAGATACGCAGTATTTT.

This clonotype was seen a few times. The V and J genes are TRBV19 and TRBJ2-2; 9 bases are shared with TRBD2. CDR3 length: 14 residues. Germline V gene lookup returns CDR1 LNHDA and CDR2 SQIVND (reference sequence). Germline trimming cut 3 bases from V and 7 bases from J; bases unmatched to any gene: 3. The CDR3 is CASSILAGDGELFF. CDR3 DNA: TGTGCCAGTAGTATCTTAGCGGGAGACGGGGAGCTGTTTTTT.

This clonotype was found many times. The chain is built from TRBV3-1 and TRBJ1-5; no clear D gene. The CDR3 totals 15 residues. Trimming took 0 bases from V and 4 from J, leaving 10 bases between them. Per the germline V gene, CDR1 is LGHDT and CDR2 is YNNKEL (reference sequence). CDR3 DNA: TGTGCCAGCAGCCAAGATGGGGTTCTAAATCAGCCCCAGCATTTT. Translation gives CASSQDGVLNQPQHF.

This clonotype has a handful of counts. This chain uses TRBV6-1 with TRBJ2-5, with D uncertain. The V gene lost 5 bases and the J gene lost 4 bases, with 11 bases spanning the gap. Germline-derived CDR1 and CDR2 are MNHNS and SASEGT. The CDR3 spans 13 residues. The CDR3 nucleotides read TGTGCCAGCAGTTGGGCTGGGCGAGAGACCCAGTACTTC. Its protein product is CASSWAGRETQYF.

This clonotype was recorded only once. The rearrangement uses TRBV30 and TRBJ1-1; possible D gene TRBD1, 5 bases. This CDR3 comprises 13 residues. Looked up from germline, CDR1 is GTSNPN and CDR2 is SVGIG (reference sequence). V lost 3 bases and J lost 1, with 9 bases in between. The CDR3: CAWRRGGNTEAFF. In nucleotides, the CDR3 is TGTGCCTGGAGGCGGGGGGGGAACACTGAAGCTTTCTTT.

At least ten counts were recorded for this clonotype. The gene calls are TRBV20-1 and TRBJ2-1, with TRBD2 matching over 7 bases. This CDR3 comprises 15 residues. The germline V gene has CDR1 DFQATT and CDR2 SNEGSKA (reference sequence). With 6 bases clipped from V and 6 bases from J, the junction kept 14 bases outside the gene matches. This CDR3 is CSAPGPLASTNEQFF. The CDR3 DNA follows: TGCAGTGCCCCCGGGCCACTAGCGAGCACCAATGAGCAGTTCTTC.

The CDR3 here is CAWSVLGGYTEAFF. CDR3 nucleotides: TGTGCCTGGAGTGTACTAGGTGGATACACTGAAGCTTTCTTT. The chain links TRBV30 to TRBJ1-1, with D hard to call. Trimming took off 0 bases at V and 3 bases at J, with 11 bases between the two ends. This CDR3 has 14 residues. The germline V gene has CDR1 GTSNPN and CDR2 SVGIG (reference sequence). Full variable domain (remainder filled in from reference TRBV30 and TRBJ1-1): SQTIHQWPATLVQPVGSPLSLECTVEGTSNPNLYWYRQAAGRGLQLLFYSVGIGQISSEVPQNLSASRPQDRQFILSSKKLLLSDSGFYLCAWSVLGGYTEAFFGQGTRLTVV.